What follows are 15 T cell receptor beta chains derived from one specimen sequenced in a study of regulatory T cells in long-lasting Graves disease. For TCR beta, libraries came from iRepertoire HTBI primers and Arm-PCR of CDR3 regions. One entry per CDR3 protein, called by TCRdb with MiXCR from the multiplex PCR reads. This sample carries 200,000 to 250,000 distinct CDR3 sequences, roughly 18% of them seen once, and the ten largest clones take 12%. The sample's time point: newly diagnosed GD, antithyroid drugs for less than 3 months. RNA isolated from PBMCs was used to make the TCR library. These data were likewise used in another study, on T cells in Graves' hyperthyroidism and ophthalmopathy.

The sample was peripheral blood mononuclear cells (PBMCs), taken at new diagnosis, from a patient treated with antithyroid drugs. The receptors stem from a woman aged 25 to 39 with Graves disease.

This clonotype was counted ten times or more. The chain combines TRBV6-2 or TRBV6-3 with TRBJ1-5; maybe TRBD1 (5 bases). The CDR3 is made up of 15 amino acids. V was trimmed by 2 bases and J by 2 bases, leaving 10 bases between them. Germline values: CDR1 MNHEY, CDR2 SVGEGT. The DNA of the CDR3 is TGTGCCAGCAGTTACGAGGGAGGGGGCAATCAGCCCCAGCATTTT. It codes for CASSYEGGGNQPQHF.

A remark on this clonotype: This probably arose from a read error, given a far larger clone one base away. This chain joins TRBV3-1 and TRBJ2-1; a weak D match, TRBD1 (5 bases). The J call may be incorrect, as the DNA end agrees better with TRBJ2-5. The CDR3 has 15 residues. Germline-derived CDR1 and CDR2 are LGHDT and YNNKEL (reference sequence). The CDR3 loop reads CASRLGQREQETQYF. The CDR3 DNA sequence: TGTGCCAGCAGGCTAGGACAAAGGGAACAAGAGACCCAGTACTTC.

This rearrangement joins TRBV6-2 or TRBV6-3 to TRBJ1-1; 7 positions match TRBD1. The CDR3 sequence is 13 residues long. Germline V gene data show CDR1 as MNHEY and CDR2 as SVGEGT. The J segment lost 8 bases and the V segment lost 6 bases, leaving 9 bases of the junction unmatched. CDR3 region: CASSHGDSYEAFF. As DNA, the CDR3 is TGTGCCAGCAGCCACGGGGACAGTTACGAAGCTTTCTTT.

Many counts were recorded for this clonotype. The V gene is TRBV18, the J gene TRBJ2-2, with D possibly being TRBD1 or TRBD2 (5 bases each). This CDR3 contains 15 residues. Germline lookup yields CDR1 KGHSH and CDR2 LQKENI. With 6 bases removed from V and 5 bases from J, the gap between germline ends came to 16 bases. Here the CDR3 reads CASSPGTTRTGELFF. The CDR3 coding sequence is TGTGCCAGCTCGCCAGGGACCACAAGAACCGGGGAGCTGTTTTTT.

The chain has TRBV7-9 and TRBJ1-1; TRBD1 agrees at 9 bases. This CDR3 region has 15 residues. Germline V lookup: CDR1 SEHNR, CDR2 FQNEAQ (reference sequence). J lost 4 bases, V lost 2 bases, and 5 bases had no gene match. CDR3: CASSLSLTGGTEAFF. The DNA for the CDR3 is TGTGCCAGCAGCTTAAGTCTGACAGGGGGCACTGAAGCTTTCTTT.

This clonotype was counted many times. The chain carries TRBV20-1 and TRBJ2-3; 11 bases are a match to TRBD2. Looked up from germline, CDR1 is DFQATT and CDR2 is SNEGSKA (reference sequence). J gave up 6 bases and V 7 bases, and 6 bases lay outside the gene matches. The CDR3 contains 13 residues. The CDR3 loop reads CSGIAGGRDTQYF. CDR3 DNA: TGCAGTGGGATAGCGGGGGGGCGCGATACGCAGTATTTT.

This clonotype has a handful of counts. A far bigger clonotype differs at one base, so this is likely a read error. The J gene is TRBJ2-1, the V gene TRBV2, with 7 positions matching TRBD2. The J call may not be correct, given that the DNA end is closer to TRBJ2-5. Germline lookup yields CDR1 SNHLY and CDR2 FYNNEI. This CDR3 spans 16 amino acids. The CDR3 nucleotides read TGTGTCAGCAGTGACTGGGAGGGGCCAATCCCAGAGACCCAGTACTTC. It is translated as CVSSDWEGPIPETQYF.

This clonotype has ten or more counts. The rearrangement links TRBV30 to TRBJ1-4; 7 bases align to TRBD1. From germline, CDR1 is GTSNPN and CDR2 SVGIG (reference sequence). The trim removed 2 bases at V and 7 bases at J, leaving 13 bases unmatched. The CDR3 is 16 amino acids. The CDR3 region has the DNA TGTGCCTGGAGTCCCTTCACAGGGGTTAGCGGTGAAAAACTGTTTTTT. It yields the protein CAWSPFTGVSGEKLFF.

This clonotype was counted only a few times. A far larger clone is one base from this, pointing to a likely read error. This chain joins TRBV5-1 and TRBJ2-3, with 8 positions matching TRBD1. The end of the DNA is better explained by TRBJ2-1, so the J call may be wrong. CDR1 and CDR2 (germline): SGHRS, YFSETQ. This CDR3 contains 15 residues. CDR3 amino acids: CASRATGGLYNGQFF. Here the CDR3 DNA reads TGCGCCAGCAGAGCAACAGGGGGGTTGTACAATGGGCAGTTCTTC.

For this clonotype: A much larger clone lies one base from this, so it may be a read error. The chain combines TRBV7-6 with TRBJ2-1, with 13 bases matching TRBD2. The length of the CDR3 is 15 residues. Germline lookup yields CDR1 SGHVS and CDR2 FNYEAQ. CDR3 nucleotide sequence: TGTGCCAGCAGCTCGACTAGCGGGGGGTTTCGTGAGCAGTGCTTC. This translates into CASSSTSGGFREQCF.

This clonotype has ten or more counts. The V call is TRBV20-1, the J call TRBJ2-3; D is unresolved. Germline assignment: CDR1 DFQATT and CDR2 SNEGSKA (reference sequence). Trimming took off 8 bases at V and 0 bases at J, with 9 bases between the two ends. The CDR3 spans 12 residues. The CDR3 DNA follows: TGCAGTTCAGCTCCAAGCACAGATACGCAGTATTTT. Translated, it gives CSSAPSTDTQYF.

This chain links TRBV19 with TRBJ2-7; 10 positions match TRBD1. Trimming took 3 bases from V and 6 from J; bases not matched to a gene: 8. This CDR3 has 15 residues. The V gene's germline CDR1 is LNHDA and CDR2 SQIVND (reference sequence). This chain's CDR3 is CASSIVDRGIVEQYF. The CDR3 DNA reads TGTGCCAGTAGTATTGTGGACAGGGGGATCGTCGAGCAGTACTTC.

This clonotype was found many times. Since a much larger clone is just one base distant, this may be a read error. This rearrangement joins TRBV11-2 to TRBJ2-7; no reliable D call. The germline V gene has CDR1 SGHAT and CDR2 FQNNGV. V gave up 6 bases and J gave up 4 bases, with 13 bases separating them. The CDR3 runs to 13 residues. CDR3 DNA: TGTGCCAGCAGGGCACGAGGAGCATACGAGCAGTACTTC. Translation gives CASRARGAYEQYF.

To note about this clonotype: A read error likely explains this, since a far larger clone differs by one base. This chain uses TRBV11-2 with TRBJ2-4, with 7 bases fitting TRBD1. The better agreement between TRBJ1-2 and the DNA end casts doubt on the J call. The length of the CDR3 is 14 residues. Germline V gene lookup returns CDR1 SGHAT and CDR2 FQNNGV. Here the CDR3 reads CASSPHRGAVDYTF. In DNA, the CDR3 is TGTGCCAGCAGCCCCCACAGGGGCGCGGTTGACTACACCTTC.

This clonotype was found many times. The chain recombines TRBV2 with TRBJ2-1, with 7 bases aligning to TRBD1. The germline V gene has CDR1 SNHLY and CDR2 FYNNEI. Unmatched junction bases numbered 5, after V lost 2 bases and J lost 7 bases. This CDR3 region has 14 residues. In DNA form, the CDR3 reads TGTGCCAGCAGTGAAACGAGGGGGCCTAATGAGCAGTTCTTC. Protein sequence: CASSETRGPNEQFF. Full variable domain (missing parts from reference TRBV2 and TRBJ2-1): EPEVTQTPSHQVTQMGQEVILRCVPISNHLYFYWYRQILGQKVEFLVSFYNNEISEKSEIFDDQFSVERPDGSNFTLKIRSTKLEDSAMYFCASSETRGPNEQFFGPGTRLTVL.